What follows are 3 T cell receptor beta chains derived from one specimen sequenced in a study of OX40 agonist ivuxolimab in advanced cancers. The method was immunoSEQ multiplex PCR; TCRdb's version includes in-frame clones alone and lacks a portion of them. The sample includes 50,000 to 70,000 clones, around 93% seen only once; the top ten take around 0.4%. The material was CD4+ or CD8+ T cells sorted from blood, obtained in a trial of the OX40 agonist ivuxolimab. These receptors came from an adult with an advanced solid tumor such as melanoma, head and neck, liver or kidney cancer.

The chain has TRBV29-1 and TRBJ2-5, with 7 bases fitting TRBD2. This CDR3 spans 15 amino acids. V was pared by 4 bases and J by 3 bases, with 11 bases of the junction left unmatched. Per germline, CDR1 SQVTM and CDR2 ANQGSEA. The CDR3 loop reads CSVGAPGRLEETQYF. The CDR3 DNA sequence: TGCAGCGTTGGAGCCCCCGGGAGGTTGGAAGAGACCCAGTACTTC.

The CDR3 DNA follows: TGTGCCAGCACCCAAAGGGGACTAGCGTCTGAGCAGTTCTTC. Translated: CASTQRGLASEQFF. The chain carries TRBV6-5 and TRBJ2-1; TRBD2 agrees at 10 bases. The CDR3 is 14 amino acids. Germline CDR1 MNHEY, CDR2 SVGAGI. The V segment lost 7 bases and the J segment 9 bases; nucleotides outside the gene matches: 9.

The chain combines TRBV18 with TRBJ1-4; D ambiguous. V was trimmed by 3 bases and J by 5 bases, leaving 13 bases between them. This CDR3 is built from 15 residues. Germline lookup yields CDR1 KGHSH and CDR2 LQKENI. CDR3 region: CASSPIREQNEKLFF. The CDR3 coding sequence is TGTGCCAGCTCACCGATAAGAGAACAAAATGAAAAACTGTTTTTT.